This is a list of T cell receptor beta chains from one sample in a study of siplizumab effects on memory and regulatory T cells. Measured with immunoSEQ multiplex PCR; TCRdb has only the in-frame clones, and not every one. The sample includes 50,000 to 55,000 clones, about 97% of them seen just once. Sequencing was performed on naive CD4+ T cells sorted from blood. These receptors all stem from a human donor in good health. Each CDR3 is given with its conserved first and last residue. A D gene is named only where the DNA matches it firmly. The listing skips clone size in some rows; elsewhere it reads once, few, many or a size class.

clone_size	d_call	v_call	j_call	cdr3_nt	cdr3_aa
.	.	TRBV27	TRBJ2-5	TGTGCCAGCAGTTTATGGGGACAAACCCAAGAGACCCAGTACTTC	CASSLWGQTQETQYF
.	.	TRBV5-1	TRBJ1-1	TGCGCCAGCAGCTTGGCGAGGAACACTGAAGCTTTCTTT	CASSLARNTEAFF
once	TRBD1	TRBV10-3	TRBJ2-5	TGTGCCATCGGTGGCGGGACAGGGACAGGGGAGACCCAGTACTTC	CAIGGGTGTGETQYF
.	.	TRBV5-6	TRBJ1-3	TGTGCCAGCAGCCCTAGGCCGGGACCTTCTGGAAACACCATATATTTT	CASSPRPGPSGNTIYF
.	.	TRBV10-3	TRBJ2-5	TGTGCCATCAGTGAGTCGAGGCCGAAACAAGAGACCCAGTACTTC	CAISESRPKQETQYF
.	.	TRBV27	TRBJ1-1	TGTGCCAGCAGTTCCTCAGGGGCCACGAACACTGAAGCTTTCTTT	CASSSSGATNTEAFF
.	.	TRBV12-5	TRBJ2-4	TGTGCTAGTGGTTTGGGAGGCGGCGCCAAAAACATTCAGTACTTC	CASGLGGGAKNIQYF
.	TRBD2	TRBV4-1	TRBJ2-2	TGCGCCAGCAGCCAAGACTGGAGCGGGGTAACCGGGGAGCTGTTTTTT	CASSQDWSGVTGELFF
.	.	TRBV9	TRBJ2-3	TGTGCCAGCAGCGTACGTGTGGCCGATACGCAGTATTTT	CASSVRVADTQYF
.	TRBD2	TRBV28	TRBJ2-7	TGTGCCAGCAGACCTAGCGGGGGGTCCCTCTCCTACGAGCAGTACTTC	CASRPSGGSLSYEQYF
.	TRBD1	TRBV12-5	TRBJ2-6	TGTGCTAGTGGGTCGCCCGGGACAGGGTACTCTGGGGCCAACGTCCTGACTTTC	CASGSPGTGYSGANVLTF
.	.	TRBV5-1	TRBJ2-1	TGCGCCAGCAGAGCGCTCACCGGGTTAGTGCAGTTCTTC	CASRALTGLVQFF
.	.	TRBV27	TRBJ1-6	TGTGCCAGCAGACCATTCTTCGGGGCTGACTCTTCACCCCTCCACTTT	CASRPFFGADSSPLHF
.	.	TRBV7-3	TRBJ2-5	TGTGCCAGCAGTTCGGGACCCGGCCAGACCCAGTACTTC	CASSSGPGQTQYF
.	TRBD1	TRBV27	TRBJ2-7	TGTGCCAGCAGTTTAGGGTTGGGACAGGGCTACGAGCAGTACTTC	CASSLGLGQGYEQYF
.	TRBD1	TRBV6-5	TRBJ1-2	TGTGCCAGCAGTTACGGGGGACAGCAACTTTATGGCTACACCTTC	CASSYGGQQLYGYTF
.	.	TRBV4-1	TRBJ1-5	TGCGCCAGCAGCCAAGGGGATGTCGGCAATCAGCCCCAGCATTTT	CASSQGDVGNQPQHF
.	TRBD2	TRBV15	TRBJ2-3	TGTGCCACCAGCAAGCGGGAGGGAACGCAGTATTTT	CATSKREGTQYF
.	TRBD1	TRBV4-1	TRBJ1-5	TGCGCCAGCAGCCACCCCGGACAGGGGGCGGGTCAGCCCCAGCATTTT	CASSHPGQGAGQPQHF
.	TRBD2	TRBV5-1	TRBJ2-1	TGCGCCAGCAGCAGAAGGGGACTAGCGGGAGGTAATGAGCAGTTCTTC	CASSRRGLAGGNEQFF
.	TRBD2	TRBV9	TRBJ2-1	TGTGCCAGCAGCGCGACGACTAGCAGCTATTCATACAATGAGCAGTTCTTC	CASSATTSSYSYNEQFF
.	.	TRBV6-1	TRBJ1-2	TGTGCCAGCAGGACCCTGGGCTATGGCTACACCTTC	CASRTLGYGYTF
.	.	TRBV9	TRBJ2-5	TGTGCCAGCAGCGTAACTCCCGGGAATGGCGAGACCCAGTACTTC	CASSVTPGNGETQYF